Shown below are 29 T cell receptor beta chains from a single sample sequenced in a study of OX40 agonist ivuxolimab in advanced cancers. Data came from immunoSEQ multiplex PCR; TCRdb stores just in-frame clones and leaves some out. The repertoire holds fewer than 90,000 clones, with 91% as singletons. The specimen was CD4+ or CD8+ T cells sorted from blood, collected in a trial of the OX40 agonist ivuxolimab. The receptors originated from an adult with an advanced solid tumor such as melanoma, head and neck, liver or kidney cancer.

The chain combines TRBV19 with TRBJ2-2; 9 nucleotides line up with TRBD1. With 5 bases clipped from V and 6 bases from J, the junction kept 4 bases outside the gene matches. The CDR3 has 14 residues. Germline CDR1 LNHDA, CDR2 SQIVND (reference sequence). The CDR3 region is CASSRDRVPGELFF. In DNA form, the CDR3 reads TGTGCCAGTAGTCGGGACAGGGTCCCCGGGGAGCTGTTTTTT.

The chain recombines TRBV19 with TRBJ2-7; a possible D gene is TRBD1 (6 bases). The germline CDR1 and CDR2 sequences are LNHDA and SQIVND (reference sequence). The CDR3 consists of 15 residues. The V end lost 1 base, the J end lost 3 bases, and 13 bases lay between the germline ends. The CDR3 DNA reads TGTGCCAGTAGTATAGGGGGGCAGGGAATCTACGAGCAGTACTTC. This gives the protein CASSIGGQGIYEQYF. Filled out from reference TRBV19 and TRBJ2-7, the complete variable domain reads DGGITQSPKYLFRKEGQNVTLSCEQNLNHDAMYWYRQDPGQGLRLIYYSQIVNDFQKGDIAEGYSVSREKKESFPLTVTSAQKNPTAFYLCASSIGGQGIYEQYFGPGTRLTVT.

V and J are TRBV28 and TRBJ1-4, with D possibly matching TRBD1 (6 bases). The CDR3 totals 15 residues. The germline V and J ends were trimmed by 2 bases and 2 bases, with 9 bases remaining between them. CDR1 is MDHEN and CDR2 is SYDVKM in the germline V gene. The CDR3 is CASSLPDRTNEKLFF. CDR3 nucleotide sequence: TGTGCCAGCAGTTTACCTGACAGGACTAATGAAAAACTGTTTTTT.

This clone appeared once. The chain is built from TRBV18 and TRBJ1-4; D possibly corresponds to TRBD1 (6 bases). From germline, CDR1 is KGHSH and CDR2 LQKENI. Deletions cut 5 bases from V and 4 bases from J, with 11 bases between. The CDR3 loop spans 14 amino acids. The CDR3 loop reads CASSGTGINEKLFF. Written as DNA, the CDR3 is TGTGCCAGCTCAGGTACAGGGATTAATGAAAAACTGTTTTTT. The entire variable domain, with the rest obtained from reference TRBV18 and TRBJ1-4, is as follows: NAGVMQNPRHLVRRRGQEARLRCSPMKGHSHVYWYRQLPEEGLKFMVYLQKENIIDESGMPKERFSAEFPKEGPSILRIQQVVRGDSAAYFCASSGTGINEKLFFGSGTQLSVL.

V usage is TRBV2 and J usage is TRBJ2-2, with TRBD2 identical over 7 bases. The ends lost 7 bases at V and 4 bases at J; junction bases unmatched: 9. Germline-derived CDR1 and CDR2 are SNHLY and FYNNEI. The CDR3 length is 15 residues. Here the CDR3 reads CASMPSGMITGELFF. CDR3 nucleotides: TGTGCCAGCATGCCGAGCGGGATGATCACCGGGGAGCTGTTTTTT.

V gene TRBV7-8 combines with J gene TRBJ2-7; 12 positions agree with TRBD2. The V segment lost 6 bases and the J segment 4 bases; nucleotides outside the gene matches: 7. Per germline, CDR1 SGHVS and CDR2 FQNEAQ. This CDR3 spans 15 amino acids. CDR3 sequence: CASRYGTSGLYEQYF. The DNA of the CDR3 is TGTGCCAGCAGATACGGGACTAGCGGGCTATACGAGCAGTACTTC.

The chain links TRBV28 to TRBJ1-5; a weak D match, TRBD1 (5 bases). The V end lost 8 bases, the J end lost 1 base, and 12 bases lay between the germline ends. Germline values: CDR1 MDHEN, CDR2 SYDVKM. CDR3 length: 14 residues. The chain's CDR3 is CASLGGASNQPQHF. In nucleotides, the CDR3 is TGTGCCAGCCTCGGAGGGGCCAGCAATCAGCCCCAGCATTTT.

The V call is TRBV19, the J call TRBJ2-3, with D possibly TRBD1 on 6 matching bases. Trimming removed 2 bases at V and 2 bases at J, with 8 bases between. The CDR3 has 14 amino acids. Germline CDR1 is LNHDA and CDR2 is SQIVND (reference sequence). In DNA form, the CDR3 reads TGTGCCAGTAGTATACACAGGGCCACAGATACGCAGTATTTT. This gives the protein CASSIHRATDTQYF.

J is TRBJ2-7 and V is TRBV30, with D tentatively TRBD1 (6 bases). CDR1 and CDR2 from the germline V gene are GTSNPN and SVGIG (reference sequence). This CDR3 contains 14 residues. Trimming took off 4 bases at V and 1 base at J, with 14 bases between the two ends. CDR3 coding DNA: TGTGCCTGGAAAACAGGGCCTGGGTCCTACGAGCAGTACTTC. Translation: CAWKTGPGSYEQYF.

This clone was detected only once. The chain couples TRBV11-2 to TRBJ2-5, with a tentative D call TRBD2 (7 bases). Trimming left V 4 bases short and J 4 bases short, with 10 bases between. CDR3 size: 13 residues. Looked up from germline, CDR1 is SGHAT and CDR2 is FQNNGV. For the CDR3, the DNA is TGTGCCAGCAGCTATGGGGGGGCAGAGACCCAGTACTTC. It yields the protein CASSYGGAETQYF.

The V gene is TRBV5-1, the J gene TRBJ2-7; perhaps TRBD2 as D (6 bases). Trimming removed 3 bases from V and 2 bases from J, with 12 bases in between. The CDR3 has 14 amino acids. From germline, CDR1 is SGHRS and CDR2 YFSETQ. The CDR3 sequence is CASSSIADTYEQYF. The CDR3 DNA sequence: TGCGCCAGCAGCTCGATAGCGGACACCTACGAGCAGTACTTC.

The V gene is TRBV7-2, the J gene TRBJ1-5; D is unresolved. V was clipped by 1 base and J by 0 bases, with 10 bases between them. The CDR3 contains 16 residues. CDR1 is SGHTA, CDR2 FQGNSA, per germline. CDR3 bases: TGTGCCAGCAGCTTAGTAGGCAGCAATAGCAATCAGCCCCAGCATTTT. Protein: CASSLVGSNSNQPQHF.

The chain employs TRBV28 and TRBJ2-7; 8 bases fit TRBD2. Germline V gives CDR1 MDHEN, CDR2 SYDVKM. Trimming at V came to 4 bases and at J to 5 bases, leaving 10 bases not matched to a gene. The CDR3 loop spans 15 amino acids. Here the CDR3 reads CASSSPGAGVNEQYF. The DNA of the CDR3 is TGTGCCAGCAGTTCCCCCGGAGCGGGAGTGAACGAGCAGTACTTC. The full variable domain, rest sourced from reference TRBV28 and TRBJ2-7, is DVKVTQSSRYLVKRTGEKVFLECVQDMDHENMFWYRQDPGLGLRLIYFSYDVKMKEKGDIPEGYSVSREKKERFSLILESASTNQTSMYLCASSSPGAGVNEQYFGPGTRLTVT.

The rearrangement links TRBV18 to TRBJ2-1; the match to TRBD1 covers 10 bases. The CDR3 has 15 residues. J gave up 2 bases and V 3 bases, and 1 base lay outside the gene matches. Germline V gives CDR1 KGHSH, CDR2 LQKENI. This chain's CDR3 is CASSPGTGAYNEQFF. The CDR3 bases are TGTGCCAGCTCACCGGGGACAGGGGCCTACAATGAGCAGTTCTTC.

This chain joins TRBV2 and TRBJ2-5, with D hard to call. V shed 1 base and J shed 1 base, with 10 bases lying between them. CDR1 SNHLY and CDR2 FYNNEI come from the germline V gene. This CDR3 contains 15 residues. The CDR3 bases are TGTGCCAGCAGTGAAGGGCCTACCCCCCAAGAGACCCAGTACTTC. It specifies CASSEGPTPQETQYF.

The rearrangement joins TRBV30 to TRBJ1-2, with D unclear. The CDR3 sequence is 12 residues long. Trimming left V 2 bases short and J 4 bases short, with 8 bases between. CDR1 and CDR2 (germline): GTSNPN, SVGIG (reference sequence). The CDR3 nucleotides read TGTGCCTGGAGTTTCGGGAGCTATGGCTACACCTTC. It codes for CAWSFGSYGYTF.

This chain connects TRBV28 to TRBJ2-1, with 7 positions matching TRBD2. Trimming removed 1 base from V and 6 bases from J; junction bases left unmatched: 15. The CDR3 runs 18 residues. The germline V gene encodes CDR1 MDHEN and CDR2 SYDVKM. CDR3 sequence (DNA): TGTGCCAGCAGTTTATATGCCATTGGGGCTAGCGGAGGCAATGAGCAGTTCTTC. It is translated as CASSLYAIGASGGNEQFF.

V and J are TRBV9 and TRBJ2-2; the match to TRBD2 covers 7 bases. The germline V gene has CDR1 SGDLS and CDR2 YYNGEE. The trim removed 1 base at V and 7 bases at J, leaving 10 bases unmatched. This CDR3 region has 16 residues. CDR3: CASSVTPSGRNGELFF. DNA for the CDR3: TGTGCCAGCAGCGTAACGCCTAGCGGAAGGAACGGGGAGCTGTTTTTT.

Only one count was recorded for this clone. V usage is TRBV19 and J usage is TRBJ1-1; 7 bases fit TRBD1. The CDR3 is 16 amino acids. CDR1 and CDR2 (germline): LNHDA, SQIVND (reference sequence). V dropped 5 bases and J dropped 1; count of bases not matched to a gene: 10. The CDR3 sequence: CASSGGPGQWNTEAFF. DNA of the CDR3: TGTGCCAGTAGTGGGGGGCCGGGACAGTGGAACACTGAAGCTTTCTTT.

The chain combines TRBV6-6 with TRBJ2-2; the match to TRBD2 covers 10 bases. V was clipped by 6 bases and J by 1 base; unmatched bases: 5. Germline values: CDR1 MNHNY, CDR2 SVGAGI (reference sequence). This CDR3 is built from 16 residues. The CDR3 region is CASRPPSGRNTGELFF. The CDR3 DNA reads TGTGCCAGCAGACCTCCTAGCGGGAGGAACACCGGGGAGCTGTTTTTT.

This clone was seen once. This rearrangement joins TRBV7-9 to TRBJ2-5; D could derive from TRBD1 or TRBD2 (5 bases each). The germline gives CDR1 SEHNR, CDR2 FQNEAQ (reference sequence). This CDR3 is 11 amino acids long. The CDR3 reads CAAGSGRTQYF. The DNA of the CDR3 is TGTGCTGCAGGGTCTGGGAGGACCCAGTACTTC.

V gene TRBV7-9 combines with J gene TRBJ1-2; a possible D gene is TRBD1 (5 bases). Germline CDR1 reads SEHNR; CDR2 reads FQNEAQ (reference sequence). This CDR3 is built from 13 residues. Trimming removed 0 bases from V and 6 bases from J, with 8 bases in between. DNA for the CDR3: TGTGCCAGCAGCTTAGCACAGGATGATGGCTACACCTTC. Encoded protein: CASSLAQDDGYTF.

V gene TRBV19 combines with J gene TRBJ1-3; D ambiguous. Germline V CDR1 and CDR2: LNHDA, SQIVND (reference sequence). The germline V and J ends were trimmed by 3 bases and 0 bases, with 15 bases remaining between them. The CDR3 runs 17 residues. The DNA for the CDR3 is TGTGCCAGTAGTATTCGCGGCACGGCTTTCTCTGGAAACACCATATATTTT. Its protein product is CASSIRGTAFSGNTIYF.

The chain combines TRBV6-1 with TRBJ1-5; 10 bases line up with TRBD1. Looked up from germline, CDR1 is MNHNS and CDR2 is SASEGT. V shed 4 bases, J shed 5 bases, and the junction held 2 bases outside the gene matches. The CDR3 has 14 amino acids. The CDR3 reads CASSGTGGYQPQHF. The CDR3 bases are TGTGCCAGCAGTGGGACAGGGGGGTATCAGCCCCAGCATTTT.

V and J are TRBV13 and TRBJ2-2, with 9 bases identical to TRBD1. V was pared by 3 bases and J by 5 bases, with 4 bases of the junction left unmatched. CDR3 length: 15 amino acids. Germline CDR1 PRHDT, CDR2 FYEKMQ (reference sequence). The CDR3 DNA sequence: TGTGCCAGCAGCTTCCGGGACAGGGAGACCGGGGAGCTGTTTTTT. Amino acid sequence: CASSFRDRETGELFF.

The chain uses TRBV7-2 and TRBJ2-1, with TRBD2 matching 11 bases. Germline V CDR1 and CDR2: SGHTA, FQGNSA. This CDR3 comprises 16 residues. V was pared by 5 bases and J by 4 bases, with 7 bases of the junction left unmatched. The CDR3: CASSPRTSGWYNEQFF. The CDR3 nucleotides are TGTGCCAGCAGCCCCAGGACTAGCGGGTGGTACAATGAGCAGTTCTTC. The full variable domain, rest sourced from reference TRBV7-2 and TRBJ2-1, is GAGVSQSPSNKVTEKGKDVELRCDPISGHTALYWYRQSLGQGLEFLIYFQGNSAPDKSGLPSDRFSAERTGGSVSTLTIQRTQQEDSAVYLCASSPRTSGWYNEQFFGPGTRLTVL.

In the case of this clone: This sample includes further DNA sequences coding for the same CDR3. The CDR3 sequence: CASSPTGQETQYF. The CDR3 nucleotides read TGTGCCAGTAGTCCGACTGGGCAAGAGACCCAGTACTTC. J is TRBJ2-5 and V is TRBV19; D unclear. The germline CDR1 and CDR2 sequences are LNHDA and SQIVND (reference sequence). CDR3 length: 13 amino acids. The V and J ends lost 5 bases and 2 bases respectively, with 9 bases between them.

The rearrangement uses TRBV2 and TRBJ2-2, with 10 bases matching TRBD2. This CDR3 contains 15 residues. The junction had 5 bases not matched to a gene; V was cut back by 6 bases and J by 4 bases. Germline V CDR1 and CDR2: SNHLY, FYNNEI. The CDR3, as DNA: TGTGCCAGCAGATCGGGACTAGCGAGCACCGGGGAGCTGTTTTTT. Residues: CASRSGLASTGELFF.

The rearrangement joins TRBV2 to TRBJ2-2; 8 positions agree with TRBD1. This CDR3 contains 17 residues. V lost 6 bases and J lost 4; bases outside the gene matches: 13. The V gene's germline CDR1 is SNHLY and CDR2 FYNNEI. The CDR3 DNA reads as TGTGCCAGCAGCCCACAGGGGGGTCAAGGTAGCACCGGGGAGCTGTTTTTT. Its protein product is CASSPQGGQGSTGELFF.